Listed below are T cell receptor beta chains from one sample, sequenced in a study of OX40 agonist ivuxolimab in advanced cancers. Data came from immunoSEQ multiplex PCR; TCRdb stores just in-frame clones and leaves some out. The sample lists more than 50,000 clones, 65% to 85% occurring once. The sequencing here drew on CD4+ or CD8+ T cells sorted from blood, taken in a trial of the OX40 agonist ivuxolimab. The receptors were gathered from an adult with an advanced solid tumor such as melanoma, head and neck, liver or kidney cancer. The conserved cysteine and the conserved F or W are not part of the CDR3 here.

cdr3_aa v_call
ASRGQAGETQY TRBV6-5
ASSDPLNTEAF TRBV2
ASSEARGSSYNEQF TRBV10-1
ASSAVGTGNTEAF TRBV18
ASSSGLAGGTDTQY TRBV5-1
ASSQRVSAEETQY TRBV6-5
ASRTLITGPLAVAKNIQY TRBV12-2
ASSGEDPTSGRAYEQY TRBV2
ASSLESGMRNEQF TRBV11-3
ASKGAGNTDTQY TRBV7-6
ASSEQGAGQPQH TRBV19
ASSAGTSGNTIY TRBV7-3
ACKGGGETKLF TRBV30
AWSVKQNSGNTIY TRBV30
ASSVAGEGSGNTIY TRBV9
ASSLSSRGDTQY TRBV7-2
ASSDTGGSASYEQY TRBV6-1
ASSADLGKLF TRBV7-9
ASSPWTSGSADEQF TRBV18
ASSLAGQVGNEAF TRBV7-9